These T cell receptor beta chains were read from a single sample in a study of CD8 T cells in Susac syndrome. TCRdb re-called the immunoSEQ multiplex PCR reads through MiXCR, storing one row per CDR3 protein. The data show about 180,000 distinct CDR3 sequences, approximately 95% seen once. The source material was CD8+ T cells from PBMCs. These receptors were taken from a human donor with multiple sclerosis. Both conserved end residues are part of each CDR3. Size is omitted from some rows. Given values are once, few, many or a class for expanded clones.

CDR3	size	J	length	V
CSVDRDRSYGYTF	.	TRBJ1-2	13	TRBV29-1
CASSELLRGGPADTQYF	.	TRBJ2-3	17	TRBV25-1
CASSPGLAGLGGELFF	.	TRBJ2-2	16	TRBV5-4
CASSSGAEAFF	.	TRBJ1-1	11	TRBV13
CSARSRDREIDAEAFF	.	TRBJ1-1	16	TRBV20-1
CSAGASAFYEQYF	.	TRBJ2-7	13	TRBV29-1
CASSHGTSGAYEQYF	.	TRBJ2-7	15	TRBV4-1
CSARGGDYGYTF	.	TRBJ1-2	12	TRBV29-1
CSAGLHKFRGSYGPDTQYF	.	TRBJ2-3	19	TRBV20-1
CASMQGVGTDTQYF	.	TRBJ2-3	14	TRBV12-3/TRBV12-4
CSARAEPRGETQYF	.	TRBJ2-5	14	TRBV20-1
CASMSWDRNYSGANVLTF	.	TRBJ2-6	18	TRBV6-1
CATRGYYEAFF	.	TRBJ1-1	11	TRBV24-1
CASATYNEQFF	.	TRBJ2-1	11	TRBV28
CSAAAGVMNTEAFF	.	TRBJ1-1	14	TRBV29-1
CSVVARGRTGELFF	.	TRBJ2-2	14	TRBV29-1
CATAGANGELFF	.	TRBJ2-2	12	TRBV24-1
CASSFSNNEQFF	few	TRBJ2-1	12	TRBV28
CSVSLTHTDTQYF	.	TRBJ2-3	13	TRBV29-1
CASSSFLGPGGEQYF	.	TRBJ2-7	15	TRBV27
CASSLVGTSYNEQFF	.	TRBJ2-1	15	TRBV7-9
CASNIAGDYEQFF	once	TRBJ2-1	13	TRBV28
CASSPRDTFYEQYF	.	TRBJ2-7	14	TRBV18
CASSQRSGSGHEQYF	.	TRBJ2-7	15	TRBV4-1
CASSTSSGSTDTQYF	.	TRBJ2-3	15	TRBV2
CASSTDHGSQETQYF	.	TRBJ2-5	15	TRBV27